Presented here are 28 T cell receptor beta chains from one specimen sequenced in a study of T cell responses to AZD1222 COVID-19 vaccine. Libraries were prepared by immunoSEQ multiplex PCR; TCRdb keeps only in-frame clonotypes and omits some of them. This table holds about 83,000 clones, under 95% found once. Sequencing was performed on peripheral blood, taken 28 days after the second AZD1222 dose. The receptors shown here come from an adult who received the AZD1222 COVID-19 vaccine.

This clone has a single count. The gene calls are TRBV28 and TRBJ2-7; D gene unclear. The germline V gene encodes CDR1 MDHEN and CDR2 SYDVKM. The CDR3 is 12 amino acids. V was pared by 1 base and J by 6 bases, with 7 bases between. The CDR3 loop is CASSLLGLEQYF. The CDR3 DNA sequence: TGTGCCAGCAGTTTATTGGGTCTCGAGCAGTACTTC. The full variable domain, its missing parts supplied by reference TRBV28 and TRBJ2-7, is DVKVTQSSRYLVKRTGEKVFLECVQDMDHENMFWYRQDPGLGLRLIYFSYDVKMKEKGDIPEGYSVSREKKERFSLILESASTNQTSMYLCASSLLGLEQYFGPGTRLTVT.

The genes are TRBV5-1 and TRBJ2-7, with 7 bases lining up with TRBD1. Looked up from germline, CDR1 is SGHRS and CDR2 is YFSETQ. V lost 3 bases, J lost 2 bases, and 5 bases stayed unmatched. The CDR3 runs 14 residues. The CDR3 coding sequence is TGCGCCAGCAGCTCCGGACAGGAGGCCTACGAGCAGTACTTC. Translation gives CASSSGQEAYEQYF.

The chain carries TRBV5-1 and TRBJ2-5; TRBD1 matches 8 bases. CDR1 and CDR2 from the germline V gene are SGHRS and YFSETQ. With 0 bases clipped from V and 13 bases from J, the junction kept 8 bases outside the gene matches. The CDR3 has 13 amino acids. The DNA for the CDR3 is TGCGCCAGCAGCTTGGGTGACAGGGGTCCCAGGTACTTC. It codes for CASSLGDRGPRYF.

This chain joins TRBV29-1 and TRBJ2-3; TRBD2 agrees at 8 bases. The CDR3 totals 15 residues. From germline, CDR1 is SQVTM and CDR2 ANQGSEA. V gave up 2 bases and J gave up 6 bases; unmatched junction bases: 10. CDR3 nucleotide sequence: TGCAGCGTTGAACAAGCGGGAGTGGCCAGGGATACGCAGTATTTT. Its protein product is CSVEQAGVARDTQYF.

This chain connects TRBV2 to TRBJ2-1; D is uncertain. Trimming cost V 6 bases and J 12 bases, with 12 bases left between them. Per germline, CDR1 SNHLY and CDR2 FYNNEI. There are 11 residues in the CDR3. The CDR3 DNA reads as TGTGCCAGCAGAGGGTCTCGGGCGCAGTTCTTC. Translating gives CASRGSRAQFF.

This chain connects TRBV18 to TRBJ2-5; 7 bases are a match to TRBD1. Germline loops: CDR1 KGHSH, CDR2 LQKENI. This CDR3 spans 14 amino acids. Losses at the gene ends were 3 bases for V and 1 base for J; bases not matched to a gene: 2. CDR3 region: CASSPDRAQETQYF. CDR3 DNA: TGTGCCAGCTCACCCGACAGGGCCCAAGAGACCCAGTACTTC.

V gene TRBV2 combines with J gene TRBJ1-4, with TRBD1 matching over 8 bases. The CDR3 totals 15 residues. Losses at the gene ends were 6 bases for V and 0 bases for J; bases not matched to a gene: 3. Germline CDR1 and CDR2: SNHLY and FYNNEI. CDR3 sequence reads: CASSEQGATNEKLFF. Written as DNA, the CDR3 is TGTGCCAGCAGCGAACAGGGGGCAACTAATGAAAAACTGTTTTTT.

V gene TRBV19 combines with J gene TRBJ2-7; 7 bases are a match to TRBD1. V shed 2 bases and J 0 bases; nucleotides not matched to a gene: 1. Germline CDR1 is LNHDA and CDR2 is SQIVND (reference sequence). This CDR3 comprises 14 residues. The CDR3 is CASSIRDSSYEQYF. The CDR3 region has the DNA TGTGCCAGTAGTATAAGGGACAGCTCCTACGAGCAGTACTTC.

The chain recombines TRBV18 with TRBJ2-7; D is ambiguous. Deletions cut 10 bases from V and 4 bases from J, with 11 bases between. From germline, CDR1 is KGHSH and CDR2 LQKENI. There are 11 residues in the CDR3. The CDR3 bases are TGTGCCACCTTAAGTGGTTACGAGCAGTACTTC. Translation gives CATLSGYEQYF.

This chain links TRBV5-1 with TRBJ2-5, with 15 bases matching TRBD2. The V and J ends lost 4 bases and 10 bases, in that order; junction bases with no gene match: 8. CDR1 is SGHRS, CDR2 YFSETQ, per germline. The CDR3 is 15 residues long. CDR3 sequence: CASSPTGLAGGYQYF. CDR3 DNA sequence: TGCGCCAGCAGCCCTACCGGACTAGCGGGAGGGTACCAGTACTTC.

The chain joins TRBV14 to TRBJ1-2, with D unresolved. Deletions cut 4 bases from V and 6 bases from J, with 18 bases between. In germline, CDR1 is SGHDN, CDR2 FVKESK. The CDR3 covers 15 residues. CDR3 coding DNA: TGTGCCAGCAGCCCTTTACTTCGACATTTCGATGGCTACACCTTC. Protein: CASSPLLRHFDGYTF.

The rearrangement joins TRBV2 to TRBJ1-6, with D perhaps matching TRBD1 (6 bases). With 3 bases removed from V and 3 bases from J, the gap between germline ends came to 9 bases. Germline assignment: CDR1 SNHLY and CDR2 FYNNEI. The CDR3 consists of 15 residues. The CDR3 DNA sequence: TGTGCCAGCAGTGACGGACAGAGCTATAATTCACCCCTCCACTTT. Encoded protein: CASSDGQSYNSPLHF.

The chain links TRBV10-3 to TRBJ2-6; D not certain. Germline V gives CDR1 ENHRY, CDR2 SYGVKD. V was clipped by 0 bases and J by 3 bases, with 0 bases between them. The CDR3 runs 13 residues. The CDR3 nucleotides read TGTGCCATCAGTGAGTCTGGGGCCAACGTCCTGACTTTC. Translating gives CAISESGANVLTF.

The J gene is TRBJ2-5, the V gene TRBV28; 8 bases are a match to TRBD1. The CDR3 is 14 amino acids. From germline, CDR1 is MDHEN and CDR2 SYDVKM. V was clipped by 6 bases and J by 5 bases; unmatched bases: 8. The CDR3 is CASRTPGGRETQYF. The CDR3 coding sequence is TGTGCCAGCAGGACTCCAGGGGGCAGGGAGACCCAGTACTTC. Full variable domain (missing parts from reference TRBV28 and TRBJ2-5): DVKVTQSSRYLVKRTGEKVFLECVQDMDHENMFWYRQDPGLGLRLIYFSYDVKMKEKGDIPEGYSVSREKKERFSLILESASTNQTSMYLCASRTPGGRETQYFGPGTRLLVL.

The V call is TRBV6-5, the J call TRBJ2-7; a weak D match, TRBD2 (7 bases). V shed 7 bases and J shed 4 bases, with 17 bases lying between them. The length of the CDR3 is 14 residues. Germline assignment: CDR1 MNHEY and CDR2 SVGAGI. CDR3 nucleotide sequence: TGTGCCAGCAAAAGGGGGAGGGGAAAGTACGAGCAGTACTTC. Amino acid sequence: CASKRGRGKYEQYF.

The chain employs TRBV5-4 and TRBJ2-3; 9 nucleotides align to TRBD1. V was pared by 4 bases and J by 13 bases, with 19 bases of the junction left unmatched. This CDR3 has 16 amino acids. Germline CDR1 and CDR2: SGHNT and YYREEE (reference sequence). CDR3 protein: CASSASGTGSTHRKYF. The DNA of the CDR3 is TGTGCCAGCAGCGCCTCCGGGACAGGGTCCACCCATCGAAAGTATTTT.

The chain carries TRBV20-1 and TRBJ1-2; D is ambiguous. Germline loops: CDR1 DFQATT, CDR2 SNEGSKA (reference sequence). V was pared by 3 bases and J by 7 bases, with 18 bases between. The CDR3 is 14 residues long. The CDR3 reads CSASSNRGRLGYTF. CDR3 DNA sequence: TGCAGTGCTAGTTCAAACAGAGGGCGCCTTGGCTACACCTTC.

The chain recombines TRBV28 with TRBJ2-1, with a possible D match to TRBD2 (5 bases). V lost 7 bases, J lost 7 bases, and 14 bases lay in between. CDR3 length equals 13 residues. CDR1 is MDHEN and CDR2 is SYDVKM in the germline V gene. For the CDR3, the DNA is TGTGCCAGCAAAGAGGGAAGGAGAAATGAGCAGTTCTTC. Its protein is CASKEGRRNEQFF.

V gene TRBV9 combines with J gene TRBJ1-3, with D perhaps TRBD1 (6 bases). Germline CDR1 reads SGDLS; CDR2 reads YYNGEE. This CDR3 has 17 amino acids. V lost 3 bases and J lost 4, with 20 bases in between. DNA for the CDR3: TGTGCCAGCAGCGAGGGCGCAACGGGACATATCGGAAACACCATATATTTT. Amino acids: CASSEGATGHIGNTIYF.

V usage is TRBV30 and J usage is TRBJ1-6; D may be TRBD1 (6 bases). CDR1 is GTSNPN, CDR2 SVGIG, per germline (reference sequence). This CDR3 region has 15 residues. V was clipped by 3 bases and J by 7 bases, with 16 bases between them. The CDR3 is CAWRSRGGGNSPLHF. The CDR3 region has the DNA TGTGCCTGGAGGTCAAGAGGGGGTGGGAATTCACCCCTCCACTTT.

V is TRBV27 and J is TRBJ2-7; no firm D call. The CDR3 covers 13 residues. V was clipped by 2 bases and J by 1 base, with 6 bases between them. Looked up from germline, CDR1 is MNHEY and CDR2 is SMNVEV (reference sequence). The chain's CDR3 is CASSLTRSYEQYF. The CDR3 DNA sequence: TGTGCCAGCAGTTTAACGCGGTCCTACGAGCAGTACTTC.

The chain has TRBV6-4 and TRBJ2-1; 7 bases fit TRBD2. This CDR3 has 13 amino acids. V gave up 3 bases and J gave up 4 bases; unmatched junction bases: 0. Germline-derived CDR1 and CDR2 are MRHNA and SNTAGT. CDR3 nucleotide sequence: TGTGCCAGCAGTGAGCGGGAGTACAATGAGCAGTTCTTC. Its protein is CASSEREYNEQFF.

V gene TRBV19 combines with J gene TRBJ1-5; no firm D call. The germline gives CDR1 LNHDA, CDR2 SQIVND (reference sequence). CDR3 length: 17 residues. V lost 7 bases, J lost 2 bases, and 21 bases lay in between. In nucleotides, the CDR3 is TGTGCCAGTACCCGGGAGGAGAGGGCTTACGGCAATCAGCCCCAGCATTTT. Its protein is CASTREERAYGNQPQHF.

The chain recombines TRBV30 with TRBJ1-1; D unclear. Trimming stripped 4 bases from V and 5 bases from J, with 14 bases between. Germline V gene sequence: CDR1 GTSNPN, CDR2 SVGIG (reference sequence). The CDR3 runs 13 residues. The CDR3 reads CAWTRTGNTEAFF. CDR3 sequence (DNA): TGTGCCTGGACCCGGACCGGAAATACTGAAGCTTTCTTT.

The count of this clone is one. The V call is TRBV19, the J call TRBJ2-6, with D possibly being TRBD1 (6 bases). V dropped 4 bases and J dropped 2 bases, with 12 bases sitting between them. Germline V lookup: CDR1 LNHDA, CDR2 SQIVND (reference sequence). This CDR3 is 16 amino acids long. The CDR3: CASSTDRTAGANVLTF. CDR3 DNA: TGTGCCAGTAGTACCGACAGGACAGCTGGGGCCAACGTCCTGACTTTC.

The chain combines TRBV11-2 with TRBJ2-2; D is undetermined. Germline-derived CDR1 and CDR2 are SGHAT and FQNNGV. Trimming removed 6 bases at V and 4 bases at J, with 18 bases between. The CDR3 contains 16 residues. The CDR3 reads CASSSPSNYATGELFF. The CDR3 nucleotides read TGTGCCAGCAGTTCACCCTCCAATTACGCCACCGGGGAGCTGTTTTTT.

V usage is TRBV9 and J usage is TRBJ1-1, with D possibly being TRBD1 (5 bases). The germline CDR1 and CDR2 sequences are SGDLS and YYNGEE. The CDR3 has 14 amino acids. The V and J ends lost 5 bases and 0 bases respectively, with 11 bases between them. CDR3 DNA sequence: TGTGCCAGCAGGAGGGGCATACTGAACACTGAAGCTTTCTTT. Protein sequence: CASRRGILNTEAFF.

This clone occurred a few times. The rearrangement links TRBV10-3 to TRBJ2-3, with 7 bases lining up with TRBD2. This CDR3 region has 17 residues. Germline CDR1 reads ENHRY; CDR2 reads SYGVKD. V gave up 0 bases and J gave up 1 base; unmatched junction bases: 7. Here the CDR3 reads CAISESLAGAGTDTQYF. The CDR3 region has the DNA TGTGCCATCAGTGAGTCTCTGGCGGGAGCGGGCACAGATACGCAGTATTTT.